This TCR beta chain was found in a study of T cell repertoires in cytomegalovirus infection. Study-level information: TCR beta signatures that were public indicated CMV infection and matching HLA type. The study, taken as a whole, reports: Ex vivo, HLA-C-restricted CMV-specific TCR beta clonotypes prevailed over the rest of the response.

Germline V gene data show CDR1 as SGDLS and CDR2 as YYNGEE. The CDR3 extends over 17 amino acids. The ends lost 1 base at V and 5 bases at J; junction bases unmatched: 6. TCRdb passed the reads through MiXCR, listing each CDR3 protein once. The sample records around 130,000 distinct CDR3 sequences, roughly a quarter being singletons. About this clonotype: Its matching antigen is unknown.

This rearrangement joins TRBV9 to TRBJ2-2; 12 bases align to TRBD2. Sequenced sample: PBMCs, sequenced either directly or after in vitro stimulation (not recorded which). This clonotype was sampled from a human donor in good health (CMV status not recorded). Some clones in this sample may be carry-over from other donors' samples. CDR3 region: CASSVLGLAGPTGELFF. The CDR3 DNA reads as TGTGCCAGCAGCGTACTCGGACTAGCGGGGCCTACCGGGGAGCTGTTTTTT.